This T cell receptor beta chain derives from a study of identical twins. TCRdb re-called the 5' RACE reads through MiXCR, storing one row per CDR3 protein. The sample has 350,000 or so distinct CDR3 sequences, 10% to 15% seen once; the top ten hold 6% to 9%. The trim removed 0 bases at V and 9 bases at J, leaving 11 bases unmatched. Germline loops: CDR1 DFQATT, CDR2 SNEGSKA (reference sequence). This CDR3 contains 15 residues. The data were also submitted as part of a second study, on yellow fever vaccine responses in identical twins.

The origin of this receptor is a woman younger than 30 in good health. The V call is TRBV20-1, the J call TRBJ2-3; 8 bases are shared with TRBD2. The specimen was CD8+ T cells sorted from blood. CDR3 residues: CSAREHGGARMTQYF. The CDR3 coding sequence is TGCAGTGCTAGAGAGCACGGGGGGGCCAGAATGACGCAGTATTTT.